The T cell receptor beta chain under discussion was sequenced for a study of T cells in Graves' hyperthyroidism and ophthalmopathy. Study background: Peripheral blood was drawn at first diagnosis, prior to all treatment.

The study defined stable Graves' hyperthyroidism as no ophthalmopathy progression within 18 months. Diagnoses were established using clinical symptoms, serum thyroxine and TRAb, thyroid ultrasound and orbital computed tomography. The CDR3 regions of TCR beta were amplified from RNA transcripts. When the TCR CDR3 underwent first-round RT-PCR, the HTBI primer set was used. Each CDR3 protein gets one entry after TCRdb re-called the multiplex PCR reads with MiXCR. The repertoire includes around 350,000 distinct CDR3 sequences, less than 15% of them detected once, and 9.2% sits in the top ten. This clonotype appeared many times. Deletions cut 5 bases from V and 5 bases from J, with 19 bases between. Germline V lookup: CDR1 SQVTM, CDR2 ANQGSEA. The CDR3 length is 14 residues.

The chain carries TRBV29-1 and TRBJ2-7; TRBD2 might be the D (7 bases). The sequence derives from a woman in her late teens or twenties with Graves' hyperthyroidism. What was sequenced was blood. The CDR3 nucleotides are TGCAGCGTTCCAACTTGGCGGGGGCCGAACGAGCAGTACTTC. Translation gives CSVPTWRGPNEQYF.